These T cell receptor beta chains were read from a single sample in a study of control samples from healthy donors and cancer patients. Here immunoSEQ multiplex PCR was the method, and the copy in TCRdb shows in-frame clones only, minus some. The sample lists some 79,000 clones; about 90% were seen once. Sequenced: blood. These receptors were taken from a woman aged 45 to 65 in good health. CDR3s include the opening cysteine and the closing phenylalanine or tryptophan. The D gene is left open where the match is weak. Some rows mark clone size as missing; the rest say once, few, many or name a class of expanded clone.

size	V	J	D	CDR3	DNA
.	TRBV27	TRBJ1-2	TRBD1	CASSPRDRARGYTF	TGTGCCAGCAGTCCTCGGGACAGGGCACGGGGCTACACCTTC
.	TRBV5-1	TRBJ2-1	TRBD2	CASSLEGRGVEQFF	TGCGCCAGCAGCTTAGAGGGGCGGGGGGTTGAGCAGTTCTTC
.	TRBV7-3	TRBJ1-1	TRBD1	CASSLRGGQGSTEAFF	TGTGCCAGCAGCTTACGAGGGGGACAGGGGAGCACTGAAGCTTTCTTT
.	TRBV5-1	TRBJ2-3	TRBD2	CASSPPSGSADTQYF	TGCGCCAGCAGCCCCCCTAGCGGATCAGCGGATACGCAGTATTTT
.	TRBV9	TRBJ2-7	TRBD1	CASSVGEGAPYEQYF	TGTGCCAGCAGCGTAGGAGAGGGGGCCCCCTACGAGCAGTACTTC
.	TRBV19	TRBJ2-7	.	CASSFRQAPYEQYF	TGTGCCAGTAGTTTTCGACAGGCCCCCTACGAGCAGTACTTC
.	TRBV30	TRBJ1-2	TRBD1	CAWRTGGGVNGYTF	TGTGCCTGGAGGACAGGGGGCGGCGTGAATGGCTACACCTTC
.	TRBV7-9	TRBJ2-1	.	CASSLVAWGDEQFF	TGTGCCAGCAGCTTAGTTGCGTGGGGGGATGAGCAGTTCTTC
.	TRBV19	TRBJ1-2	.	CASSILWGADGYTF	TGTGCCAGTAGTATTTTATGGGGCGCCGATGGCTACACCTTC
.	TRBV6-1	TRBJ1-5	.	CASSGRGGYSNQPQHF	TGTGCCAGCAGTGGCCGAGGAGGCTATAGCAATCAGCCCCAGCATTTT
.	TRBV10-3	TRBJ1-2	.	CAISESSTYGYTF	TGTGCCATCAGTGAGTCGTCCACCTATGGCTACACCTTC
once	TRBV20-1	TRBJ2-7	TRBD1	CSASPHTRQGGYEQYF	TGCAGTGCTAGTCCCCACACGAGACAGGGGGGCTACGAGCAGTACTTC
.	TRBV7-9	TRBJ2-7	.	CASASGTDSYEQYF	TGTGCCAGCGCCTCCGGGACTGATTCCTACGAGCAGTACTTC
.	TRBV3-1/TRBV3-2	TRBJ2-3	TRBD2	CASSRYVTAGVTDTQYF	TGTGCCAGCAGCCGATACGTTACAGCGGGAGTTACAGATACGCAGTATTTT
.	TRBV24-1	TRBJ2-3	.	CATSDMRQDRPTDTQYF	TGTGCCACCAGTGACATGAGACAGGATCGTCCGACAGATACGCAGTATTTT
.	TRBV2	TRBJ1-6	.	CASRPTGLGSPLHF	TGTGCCAGCAGACCCACAGGGTTAGGGTCACCCCTCCACTTT
.	TRBV6-2/TRBV6-3	TRBJ1-3	.	CASTPRTSGNTIYF	TGTGCCAGCACCCCCCGAACCTCTGGAAACACCATATATTTT
.	TRBV4-2	TRBJ2-1	TRBD2	CASSQDQEGGLAGNGEQFF	TGTGCCAGCAGCCAAGATCAAGAGGGGGGACTAGCGGGAAACGGTGAGCAGTTCTTC